This is a list of T cell receptor beta chains from one sample in a study of Ad26.COV2.S vaccination and SARS-CoV-2 variants. TCRdb keeps only in-frame clones here, not all; method: immunoSEQ multiplex PCR. The table lists some 320,000 clones, over 80% of them singletons, with around 2% in the top ten. The sample here was peripheral blood, taken in a trial of Ad26.COV2.S vaccine versus placebo. The receptor source for this set is a person aged 18-65 years who received the Ad26.COV2.S COVID-19 vaccine or a placebo. CDR3s include the opening cysteine and the closing phenylalanine or tryptophan. Fields, in order: CDR3 protein, CDR3 DNA, CDR3 length, D gene, V gene, clone size, J gene. A D gene is named only where the DNA matches it firmly. Clone size is stated in some rows and not others, as once, few, many or a class when expanded.

CDR3 protein: CASSLGLGEQYF
CDR3 DNA: TGTGCCAGCAGCTTGGGACTAGGCGAGCAGTACTTC
CDR3 length: 12
D gene: TRBD2
V gene: TRBV7-9
clone size: .
J gene: TRBJ2-7

CDR3 protein: CASSLGGNSGNTIYF
CDR3 DNA: TGCGCCAGCAGCTTGGGGGGGAACTCTGGAAACACCATATATTTT
CDR3 length: 15
D gene: .
V gene: TRBV5-1
clone size: .
J gene: TRBJ1-3

CDR3 protein: CASSPQTGYGYTF
CDR3 DNA: TGTGCCAGCAGCCCCCAGACAGGGTATGGCTACACCTTC
CDR3 length: 13
D gene: TRBD1
V gene: TRBV9
clone size: .
J gene: TRBJ1-2

CDR3 protein: CASSGDRGFVNTEAFF
CDR3 DNA: TGTGCCAGCAGTGGGGACAGGGGGTTTGTGAACACTGAAGCTTTCTTT
CDR3 length: 16
D gene: TRBD1
V gene: TRBV2
clone size: .
J gene: TRBJ1-1

CDR3 protein: CASSAAGGLAGELFF
CDR3 DNA: TGTGCCAGCAGTGCCGCGGGGGGCTTGGCCGGGGAGCTGTTTTTT
CDR3 length: 15
D gene: TRBD2
V gene: TRBV6-4
clone size: .
J gene: TRBJ2-2

CDR3 protein: CAWMDRAEECTEAFF
CDR3 DNA: TGTGCCTGGATGGACAGGGCGGAGGAGTGCACTGAAGCTTTCTTT
CDR3 length: 15
D gene: TRBD1
V gene: TRBV30
clone size: .
J gene: TRBJ1-1

CDR3 protein: CASSLAGVNGYTF
CDR3 DNA: TGTGCCAGCAGCTTAGCAGGGGTAAATGGCTACACCTTC
CDR3 length: 13
D gene: .
V gene: TRBV5-6
clone size: .
J gene: TRBJ1-2

CDR3 protein: CASSFRQGNSPLHF
CDR3 DNA: TGTGCCAGCAGCTTTCGACAGGGGAATTCACCCCTCCACTTT
CDR3 length: 14
D gene: TRBD1
V gene: TRBV7-9
clone size: .
J gene: TRBJ1-6

CDR3 protein: CALVSRVGGTCNTGELFF
CDR3 DNA: TGTGCCCTAGTATCCCGGGTGGGAGGGACGTGTAACACCGGGGAGCTGTTTTTT
CDR3 length: 18
D gene: TRBD2
V gene: TRBV19
clone size: once
J gene: TRBJ2-2

CDR3 protein: CASSLRGPRRDTQYF
CDR3 DNA: TGTGCCAGCAGCTTGAGGGGGCCCCGTAGGGATACGCAGTATTTT
CDR3 length: 15
D gene: TRBD1
V gene: TRBV5-6
clone size: .
J gene: TRBJ2-3

CDR3 protein: CASSFLGGQSEAFF
CDR3 DNA: TGTGCCAGCAGTTTCTTGGGGGGGCAATCTGAAGCTTTCTTT
CDR3 length: 14
D gene: .
V gene: TRBV27
clone size: .
J gene: TRBJ1-1

CDR3 protein: CASSLGARTFF
CDR3 DNA: TGTGCCAGCAGCTTGGGGGCCCGTACGTTCTTC
CDR3 length: 11
D gene: .
V gene: TRBV7-9
clone size: .
J gene: TRBJ2-1

CDR3 protein: CASSLAGDYGYTF
CDR3 DNA: TGTGCCAGCAGCTTAGCAGGGGACTATGGCTACACCTTC
CDR3 length: 13
D gene: .
V gene: TRBV7-9
clone size: .
J gene: TRBJ1-2

CDR3 protein: CASSPYMDRVGAFF
CDR3 DNA: TGTGCCAGCAGTCCATACATGGACAGGGTCGGAGCTTTCTTT
CDR3 length: 14
D gene: TRBD1
V gene: TRBV28
clone size: .
J gene: TRBJ1-1

CDR3 protein: CASKREDTEAFF
CDR3 DNA: TGTGCCTCTAAAAGGGAGGACACTGAAGCTTTCTTT
CDR3 length: 12
D gene: .
V gene: TRBV30
clone size: .
J gene: TRBJ1-1

CDR3 protein: CASTLAGGRQETQYF
CDR3 DNA: TGTGCCAGCACACTAGCGGGGGGGCGCCAAGAGACCCAGTACTTC
CDR3 length: 15
D gene: TRBD2
V gene: TRBV7-2
clone size: .
J gene: TRBJ2-5

CDR3 protein: CATSDKRGGTDTQYF
CDR3 DNA: TGTGCCACCAGTGACAAGCGGGGGGGCACAGATACGCAGTATTTT
CDR3 length: 15
D gene: TRBD2
V gene: TRBV24-1
clone size: .
J gene: TRBJ2-3

CDR3 protein: CATSDSGFTDTQYF
CDR3 DNA: TGTGCCACCAGTGATTCAGGATTCACAGATACGCAGTATTTT
CDR3 length: 14
D gene: .
V gene: TRBV24-1
clone size: .
J gene: TRBJ2-3

CDR3 protein: CSASFGSILGETQYF
CDR3 DNA: TGCAGTGCTAGTTTTGGGAGTATCTTGGGGGAGACCCAGTACTTC
CDR3 length: 15
D gene: .
V gene: TRBV20-1
clone size: .
J gene: TRBJ2-5

CDR3 protein: CASSPRWGTENTEAFF
CDR3 DNA: TGTGCCAGCTCGCCTCGGTGGGGGACAGAGAACACTGAAGCTTTCTTT
CDR3 length: 16
D gene: TRBD1
V gene: TRBV18
clone size: .
J gene: TRBJ1-1

CDR3 protein: CASSISAATNEKLFF
CDR3 DNA: TGTGCCAGTAGTATTTCAGCCGCAACTAATGAAAAACTGTTTTTT
CDR3 length: 15
D gene: .
V gene: TRBV19
clone size: .
J gene: TRBJ1-4

CDR3 protein: CASRGFRGGLFNEQFF
CDR3 DNA: TGTGCCAGCAGGGGATTTCGGGGGGGCCTTTTCAATGAGCAGTTCTTC
CDR3 length: 16
D gene: TRBD2
V gene: TRBV19
clone size: .
J gene: TRBJ2-1

CDR3 protein: CASSLNPRTDTQYF
CDR3 DNA: TGCGCCAGCAGCTTGAACCCGCGCACAGATACGCAGTATTTT
CDR3 length: 14
D gene: .
V gene: TRBV5-1
clone size: .
J gene: TRBJ2-3